This T cell receptor (beta chain) was identified during a study of blood T cell repertoires in COVID-19. Study summary: Nucleic acid was either cDNA or gDNA, and it came from T cells, B-cell-depleted T cells, or PBMCs.

Profiled with immunoSEQ multiplex PCR; TCRdb holds only in-frame clones, not every one. The table includes about 120,000 clones, approximately 80% detected once. The germline V gene encodes CDR1 SGHKS and CDR2 YYEKEE (reference sequence). V was trimmed by 0 bases and J by 1 base, leaving 17 bases between them. This CDR3 has 17 residues. The sequenced sample was peripheral blood. This chain joins TRBV5-5 and TRBJ2-7, with D tentatively TRBD1 (5 bases). This TCR was recovered from a man in his 70s with acute or convalescent COVID-19. In nucleotides, the CDR3 is TGTGCCAGCAGCTTGGGTCAGTCTTACAGGCGATCCTACGAGCAGTACTTC. This sequence encodes CASSLGQSYRRSYEQYF.